This entry lists 26 T cell receptor beta chains sequenced from one sample in a study of Graves' ophthalmopathy and Graves' hyperthyroidism. CDR3 regions of TCR beta were amplified from RNA transcripts. The library came from an HTBI-primed first-round RT-PCR and a second-round multiplex PCR. TCRdb passed the multiplex PCR reads through MiXCR, listing each CDR3 protein once. The table records just over 400,000 distinct CDR3 sequences, roughly 20% of them present only once. The specimen sequenced was peripheral blood. These receptors came from a woman in her late teens or twenties with stable Graves' hyperthyroidism.

This clonotype occurred many times. The CDR3 reads CASSISIGSPGELFF. The CDR3, as DNA: TGTGCCAGCAGCATAAGCATAGGGAGTCCCGGGGAGCTGTTTTTT. The V call is TRBV6-1, the J call TRBJ2-2; D is perhaps TRBD2 (5 bases). The germline V gene encodes CDR1 MNHNS and CDR2 SASEGT. V dropped 6 bases and J dropped 6 bases, with 17 bases sitting between them. The CDR3 is 15 residues long.

This clonotype has a handful of counts. The chain employs TRBV4-3 and TRBJ1-5; TRBD1 is a possible D gene (5 bases). The CDR3 is 15 amino acids. Trimming shortened V by 5 bases and J by 0 bases, and 11 bases separated the two germline ends. Looked up from germline, CDR1 is LGHNA and CDR2 is YSLEER. The CDR3 nucleotides read TGCGCCAGCAGCAGAATAGGGGATAGCAATCAGCCCCAGCATTTT. As protein: CASSRIGDSNQPQHF.

This clonotype occurred many times. The chain has TRBV12-3 or TRBV12-4 and TRBJ2-7; 8 positions agree with TRBD2. V dropped 6 bases and J dropped 6; count of bases not matched to a gene: 4. The CDR3 runs to 12 residues. The CDR3: CASSPGLVEQYF. DNA of the CDR3: TGTGCCAGCAGCCCGGGACTAGTCGAGCAGTACTTC.

The table lists this clonotype with many counts. The rearrangement links TRBV3-1 to TRBJ1-2; no clear D. CDR3 length: 14 residues. Trimming took off 0 bases at V and 5 bases at J, with 10 bases between the two ends. Germline V CDR1 and CDR2: LGHDT, YNNKEL (reference sequence). The CDR3 region is CASSQESELYGYTF. For the CDR3, the DNA is TGTGCCAGCAGCCAAGAGTCGGAACTATATGGCTACACCTTC.

This rearrangement joins TRBV20-1 to TRBJ2-2; D is unresolved. V lost 6 bases to trimming and J lost 5 bases, with 13 bases between them. The CDR3 has 13 residues. The germline V gene has CDR1 DFQATT and CDR2 SNEGSKA (reference sequence). CDR3 nucleotide sequence: TGCAGTGCAATAACACATACTACCGGGGAGCTGTTTTTT. This gives the protein CSAITHTTGELFF.

Many counts were recorded for this clonotype. This chain connects TRBV5-1 to TRBJ1-1, with D possibly matching TRBD1 (6 bases). Trimming removed 4 bases at V and 5 bases at J, with 18 bases between. There are 15 residues in the CDR3. Germline V gene sequence: CDR1 SGHRS, CDR2 YFSETQ. CDR3 sequence: CASSPWTDMSTEAFF. CDR3 nucleotides: TGCGCCAGCAGCCCTTGGACAGATATGAGTACTGAAGCTTTCTTT.

This clonotype was seen repeatedly, ten times or more. V usage is TRBV4-1 and J usage is TRBJ1-3; TRBD1 might be the D (6 bases). Germline-derived CDR1 and CDR2 are MGHRA and YSYEKL. This CDR3 spans 15 amino acids. The ends were cut back, 2 bases at V and 5 bases at J, with 13 bases in the middle. CDR3 protein: CASSQPMTGRNTIYF. The DNA for the CDR3 is TGCGCCAGCAGCCAACCAATGACAGGCAGAAACACCATATATTTT.

This clonotype was observed many times. The chain uses TRBV4-3 and TRBJ2-5, with D possibly TRBD1 on 6 matching bases. V was clipped by 3 bases and J by 5 bases, with 16 bases between them. Germline values: CDR1 LGHNA, CDR2 YSLEER. CDR3 length equals 15 residues. CDR3 coding DNA: TGCGCCAGCAGCCATGCAGTTGGGGGCGCGGAGACCCAGTACTTC. It specifies CASSHAVGGAETQYF.

This clonotype was seen many times. DNA for the CDR3: TGCGCCAGCAGCCAAGATCCCCGACAGAAAGAGACCCAGTACTTC. It encodes CASSQDPRQKETQYF. This rearrangement joins TRBV4-1 to TRBJ2-5; D perhaps matches TRBD1 (5 bases). This CDR3 is built from 15 residues. CDR1 MGHRA and CDR2 YSYEKL come from the germline V gene. The germline V and J ends were trimmed by 0 bases and 3 bases, with 11 bases remaining between them.

The J gene is TRBJ1-2, the V gene TRBV30; D not resolved. Per germline, CDR1 GTSNPN and CDR2 SVGIG (reference sequence). The CDR3 runs to 10 residues. V gave up 7 bases and J gave up 6 bases, with 9 bases separating them. CDR3 DNA sequence: TGTGCCTCCTGGACGGATGGCTACACCTTC. Protein sequence: CASWTDGYTF.

This clonotype was observed a handful of times. This chain connects TRBV4-1 to TRBJ2-2; D gene unclear. The V gene's germline CDR1 is MGHRA and CDR2 YSYEKL. V was clipped by 1 base and J by 8 bases, with 23 bases between them. This CDR3 is 18 amino acids long. The DNA of the CDR3 is TGCGCCAGCAGCCAAGGGGCGAGACAATTCCAGCGTCGGGGGGAGCTGTTTTTT. This translates into CASSQGARQFQRRGELFF.

The CDR3 is CAWSLLGGGTEAFF. DNA for the CDR3: TGTGCCTGGAGTCTCCTCGGGGGCGGCACTGAAGCTTTCTTT. This chain connects TRBV30 to TRBJ1-1; tentative D call: TRBD1 (6 bases). The CDR3 has 14 residues. CDR1 is GTSNPN, CDR2 SVGIG, per germline (reference sequence). V was shortened by 2 bases and J by 4 bases, with 14 bases between the two germline ends.

This clonotype was counted many times. The chain is built from TRBV11-2 and TRBJ1-1, with a weak D call TRBD1 (5 bases). This CDR3 contains 14 residues. Trimming took off 5 bases at V and 3 bases at J, with 13 bases between the two ends. The germline V gene has CDR1 SGHAT and CDR2 FQNNGV. CDR3 nucleotide sequence: TGTGCCAGCAGCGATGGGGCAGGGTACACTGAAGCTTTCTTT. Translating gives CASSDGAGYTEAFF. The whole variable domain, remainder taken from reference TRBV11-2 and TRBJ1-1, is EAGVAQSPRYKIIEKRQSVAFWCNPISGHATLYWYQQILGQGPKLLIQFQNNGVVDDSQLPKDRFSAERLKGVDSTLKIQPAKLEDSAVYLCASSDGAGYTEAFFGQGTRLTVV.

The V and J genes are TRBV7-9 and TRBJ2-7, with TRBD1 matching over 9 bases. Losses at the gene ends were 4 bases for V and 5 bases for J; bases not matched to a gene: 6. CDR1 and CDR2 (germline): SEHNR, FQNEAQ (reference sequence). The length of the CDR3 is 14 residues. This CDR3 reads CASSSDRGPHEQYF. Written as DNA, the CDR3 is TGTGCCAGCAGCTCGGACAGGGGACCCCACGAGCAGTACTTC.

This clonotype was detected ten times or more. The V and J genes are TRBV24-1 and TRBJ1-1, with a weak D call TRBD1 (6 bases). This CDR3 has 13 residues. Between the trimmed V and J ends, which lost 5 bases and 2 bases, there was a span of 8 bases. Germline CDR1 reads KGHDR; CDR2 reads SFDVKD. The CDR3 region is CATSGTDNTEAFF. CDR3 nucleotides: TGTGCCACCAGTGGGACAGATAACACTGAAGCTTTCTTT.

This clonotype was observed at least ten times. The rearrangement links TRBV13 to TRBJ1-1, with D perhaps TRBD1 (5 bases). V was clipped by 5 bases and J by 1 base, with 8 bases between them. In germline, CDR1 is PRHDT, CDR2 FYEKMQ (reference sequence). The CDR3 is 13 residues long. DNA for the CDR3: TGTGCCAGCAGCGCGACAGCGAACACTGAAGCTTTCTTT. It translates to CASSATANTEAFF.

In this sample, this clonotype turned up many times. The V gene is TRBV7-9, the J gene TRBJ2-7, with 7 bases aligning to TRBD1. Germline loops: CDR1 SEHNR, CDR2 FQNEAQ (reference sequence). The CDR3 is 12 amino acids. The trim removed 3 bases at V and 7 bases at J, leaving 3 bases unmatched. For the CDR3, the DNA is TGTGCCAGCAGCTTCCGGGACAGAGAGCAGTACTTC. Translated, it gives CASSFRDREQYF.

This clonotype was counted ten times or more. This chain joins TRBV3-1 and TRBJ2-5; TRBD2 aligns across 11 bases. The V gene's germline CDR1 is LGHDT and CDR2 YNNKEL (reference sequence). The junction had 8 bases not matched to a gene; V was cut back by 1 base and J by 4 bases. The CDR3 consists of 17 residues. CDR3 in amino acids: CASSQAIPLAGGETQYF. CDR3 nucleotide sequence: TGTGCCAGCAGCCAAGCAATCCCCCTAGCGGGAGGAGAGACCCAGTACTTC.

The table lists this clonotype with many counts. This chain connects TRBV28 to TRBJ2-5; D ambiguous. The CDR3 has 13 amino acids. V was trimmed by 8 bases and J by 1 base, leaving 11 bases between them. Germline V gene data show CDR1 as MDHEN and CDR2 as SYDVKM. CDR3 loop: CASGRPLQETQYF. DNA of the CDR3: TGTGCCAGCGGCAGACCGCTCCAAGAGACCCAGTACTTC.

In this sample, this clonotype turned up many times. This rearrangement joins TRBV7-2 to TRBJ2-7; D is unclear. The CDR3 loop spans 15 amino acids. Germline CDR1 reads SGHTA; CDR2 reads FQGNSA. V was trimmed by 1 base and J by 4 bases, leaving 14 bases between them. CDR3 nucleotide sequence: TGTGCCAGCAGCTTAGTATGGACGGCCCAATACGAGCAGTACTTC. Its protein is CASSLVWTAQYEQYF.

The chain is built from TRBV6-1 and TRBJ1-2; D is perhaps TRBD1 (5 bases). Trimming took 6 bases from V and 11 from J, leaving 10 bases between them. CDR1 and CDR2 from the germline V gene are MNHNS and SASEGT. The CDR3 consists of 10 residues. The CDR3 sequence: CASRKTGYTF. The CDR3 coding sequence is TGTGCCAGCAGGAAAACAGGTTACACCTTC.

This clonotype appeared many times. CDR3 residues: CASSDGTSGIYEQYF. The CDR3 coding sequence is TGTGCCAGCAGCGATGGGACTAGCGGGATTTACGAGCAGTACTTC. This chain uses TRBV6-1 with TRBJ2-7; 13 bases map to TRBD2. Germline CDR1 and CDR2: MNHNS and SASEGT. The CDR3 covers 15 residues. V trimming: 6 bases; J trimming: 4 bases; junction bases outside the gene matches: 6.

This sequence joins TRBV11-2 and TRBJ2-2; possible D gene TRBD1, 5 bases. The V gene lost 3 bases and the J gene lost 2 bases, with 10 bases spanning the gap. Germline loops: CDR1 SGHAT, CDR2 FQNNGV. CDR3 length: 15 residues. This CDR3 is CASSFRGLNTGELFF. For the CDR3, the DNA is TGTGCCAGCAGCTTTAGGGGCCTTAACACCGGGGAGCTGTTTTTT.

The rearrangement joins TRBV12-3 or TRBV12-4 to TRBJ1-1; 7 positions agree with TRBD1. V lost 3 bases to trimming and J lost 0 bases; unmatched junction nucleotides: 4. The CDR3 contains 15 residues. CDR3 sequence reads: CASSLVTGMNTEAFF. CDR3 DNA: TGTGCCAGCAGTTTGGTGACAGGGATGAACACTGAAGCTTTCTTT.

Ten or more counts support this clonotype. The CDR3 sequence is CASSPPGQGRYEQYF. The CDR3 DNA sequence: TGTGCCAGCAGCCCTCCGGGACAGGGCCGGTACGAGCAGTACTTC. The rearrangement joins TRBV9 to TRBJ2-7, with 9 bases aligning to TRBD1. V was clipped by 4 bases and J by 4 bases; unmatched bases: 9. Per germline, CDR1 SGDLS and CDR2 YYNGEE. This CDR3 region has 15 residues. Complete variable domain (other parts from reference TRBV9 and TRBJ2-7): DSGVTQTPKHLITATGQRVTLRCSPRSGDLSVYWYQQSLDQGLQFLIQYYNGEERAKGNILERFSAQQFPDLHSELNLSSLELGDSALYFCASSPPGQGRYEQYFGPGTRLTVT.

This rearrangement joins TRBV3-1 to TRBJ1-2; the D gene is possibly TRBD1 (6 bases). From germline, CDR1 is LGHDT and CDR2 YNNKEL (reference sequence). This CDR3 has 14 residues. Trimming removed 0 bases from V and 8 bases from J, with 13 bases in between. CDR3: CASSQDRGAGGYTF. The CDR3 bases are TGTGCCAGCAGCCAAGATCGGGGGGCAGGCGGCTACACCTTC.